The present T cell receptor beta chain was sequenced within a study of cytomegalovirus exposure and HLA in healthy donors. PCR amplification relied on 60 Vbeta primers (plus 13 Jbeta primers). Original analysis: In a later analysis, 75 million to 85 million unique TCR beta chains included roughly 11 million shared by two or more donors. Repertoires were generated with immunoSEQ multiplex PCR, while TCRdb's copy carries only in-frame clones and drops some. For V, J and clone size, that table is used; D and trimming come from the DNA. Altogether roughly 160,000 clones are present, 80% to 90% being singletons, with the ten largest covering 13%. Study findings and constraints: Specificity for CMV antigens was confirmed in vitro for a few of the CMV-associated chains.

A word on this clone: The antigen is undetermined.

CDR3 length: 13 residues. CDR1 SGHDT and CDR2 YYEEEE come from the germline V gene. The sequenced sample was PBMCs. This clonotype was obtained from a woman in her forties or fifties in good health and CMV-seronegative. The J gene is TRBJ2-5, the V gene TRBV5-6; 8 positions agree with TRBD1. The J call may be mistaken, given a closer DNA end match to TRBJ2-7. The CDR3 region is CASSRTGRDEQYF. In nucleotides, the CDR3 is TGTGCCAGCAGCCGGACAGGGCGTGACGAGCAGTACTTC.